The clone carrying this T cell receptor (beta chain) was seen a handful of times. Its antigen remains unknown. The sample originates from a study of beta chain features in type 1 diabetes. General study points: There was a moderate but significant shortening of TCRB CDR3s in all four CD4+ subsets of Type 1 diabetes patients.

This CDR3 comprises 15 residues. V was pared by 1 base and J by 2 bases, with 12 bases between. Per germline, CDR1 LNHNV and CDR2 YYDKDF (reference sequence). As every portion of the isolated RNA was reverse transcribed, the sequencing read expressed TCRB transcripts. Libraries were prepared by immunoSEQ multiplex PCR; TCRdb keeps only in-frame clonotypes and omits some of them. The table records about 260,000 clones, about a fifth of them present only once. Sequencing input: naive CD4+ T cells from blood. The source of this sequence is a woman in her thirties or forties with type 1 diabetes. This chain uses TRBV15 with TRBJ2-7; unclear D gene. This CDR3 reads CATSRGGPLTYEQYF. The CDR3 coding sequence is TGTGCCACCAGCAGAGGAGGTCCTCTTACCTACGAGCAGTACTTC.